These T cell receptor beta chains were read from a single sample in a study of blood T cell repertoires in COVID-19. TCRdb keeps only in-frame clones here, not all; method: immunoSEQ multiplex PCR. The sample records roughly 70,000 clones, around 80% being singletons. The sequencing input was peripheral blood. Source of these receptors: a human donor in a cohort sampled during active COVID-19. Both conserved end residues are part of each CDR3. Fields, in order: clone size, D gene, J gene, V gene, CDR3 DNA, CDR3 protein. The D gene is left open where the match is weak. For some rows the clone size is stated as once, few or many, or as a class when expanded; others skip it.

size: NA
D: NA
J: TRBJ2-7
V: TRBV19
DNA: TGTGCCAGTAGTCCCGACGGACAGCCCTACGAGCAGTACTTC
CDR3: CASSPDGQPYEQYF

size: NA
D: TRBD1
J: TRBJ2-5
V: TRBV11-3
DNA: TGTGCCAGCAGCAACAGAGGACAGGGGGAAGAGACCCAGTACTTC
CDR3: CASSNRGQGEETQYF

size: NA
D: NA
J: TRBJ1-1
V: TRBV19
DNA: TGTGCCACTACAAGGGACTCGAACACTGAAGCTTTCTTT
CDR3: CATTRDSNTEAFF

size: NA
D: TRBD1
J: TRBJ2-1
V: TRBV28
DNA: TGTGCCAGCAGTTCCCACGGACAGGGCGGATACAATGAGCAGTTCTTC
CDR3: CASSSHGQGGYNEQFF

size: NA
D: NA
J: TRBJ1-3
V: TRBV7-2
DNA: TGTGCCAGCAGCTTAGGGGCGGGGCGATCGTCTGGAAACACCATATATTTT
CDR3: CASSLGAGRSSGNTIYF

size: NA
D: TRBD2
J: TRBJ2-7
V: TRBV10-3
DNA: TGTGCCATCAGTCTAGCGGGGACCTACGAGCAGTACTTC
CDR3: CAISLAGTYEQYF

size: NA
D: NA
J: TRBJ2-7
V: TRBV5-6
DNA: TGTGCCAGCAGCTTGGGCAGGGCGAACCGCCCCGGGCACGAGCAGTACTTC
CDR3: CASSLGRANRPGHEQYF

size: NA
D: TRBD1
J: TRBJ1-3
V: TRBV7-9
DNA: TGTGCCAGCAGCTTAGGCGGACAGGGATCCCAAAGCTCTGGAAACACCATATATTTT
CDR3: CASSLGGQGSQSSGNTIYF

size: few
D: NA
J: TRBJ2-1
V: TRBV2
DNA: TGTGCCAGCAAACAGGGCGGCCTTTCGATCAATGAGCAGTTCTTC
CDR3: CASKQGGLSINEQFF

size: NA
D: TRBD1
J: TRBJ1-5
V: TRBV2
DNA: TGTGCCAGCAGTTCCGGGACAGGGGGCAATCAGCCCCAGCATTTT
CDR3: CASSSGTGGNQPQHF

size: NA
D: NA
J: TRBJ1-5
V: TRBV28
DNA: TGTGCCAGCAGACAGGGAAGGTGGCAGCCCCAGCATTTT
CDR3: CASRQGRWQPQHF

size: NA
D: NA
J: TRBJ2-3
V: TRBV28
DNA: TGTGCCAGCAGCGAAGGTCGGGGGTTCACAGATACGCAGTATTTT
CDR3: CASSEGRGFTDTQYF

size: NA
D: NA
J: TRBJ2-7
V: TRBV9
DNA: TGTGCCAGCAGCGTGGGATCTAGCCCCTCCTACGAGCAGTACTTC
CDR3: CASSVGSSPSYEQYF

size: NA
D: NA
J: TRBJ2-5
V: TRBV2
DNA: TGTGCCAGCAGTGAAACCCGACAGAGCCAGGAGACCCAGTACTTC
CDR3: CASSETRQSQETQYF

size: NA
D: NA
J: TRBJ2-7
V: TRBV30
DNA: TGTGCCTGGAGTCAGGGAAGGTCCTACGAGCAGTACTTC
CDR3: CAWSQGRSYEQYF

size: NA
D: NA
J: TRBJ2-6
V: TRBV27
DNA: TGTGCCAGCAGTTTAAGAGGGCCGGGGGCCAACGTCCTGACTTTC
CDR3: CASSLRGPGANVLTF

size: NA
D: TRBD1
J: TRBJ2-7
V: TRBV4-1
DNA: TGCGCCAGCAGCCAAGAGAGGGTAAGGACAGGGCGATCGGACGAGCAGTACTTC
CDR3: CASSQERVRTGRSDEQYF

size: NA
D: TRBD2
J: TRBJ2-3
V: TRBV7-2
DNA: TGTGCCAGCAGCTTAGGGGGACTAGCGGGAGTAGATACGCAGTATTTT
CDR3: CASSLGGLAGVDTQYF

size: few
D: TRBD1
J: TRBJ1-2
V: TRBV7-9
DNA: TGTGCCAGCAGGATAACGGGACAGTCTAACTATGGCTACACCTTC
CDR3: CASRITGQSNYGYTF

size: NA
D: TRBD1
J: TRBJ2-1
V: TRBV9
DNA: TGTGCCAGCAGCGTAGACCCGGGACAGGGTTTATCATACAATGAGCAGTTCTTC
CDR3: CASSVDPGQGLSYNEQFF

size: NA
D: TRBD1
J: TRBJ2-7
V: TRBV19
DNA: TGTGCCAGTAGCCGGACAGGGGCGGTCGAGCAGTACTTC
CDR3: CASSRTGAVEQYF

size: NA
D: TRBD1
J: TRBJ1-5
V: TRBV4-3
DNA: TGCGCCAGCAGCCTCGACAGGGGGCGAAATCAGCCCCAGCATTTT
CDR3: CASSLDRGRNQPQHF

size: NA
D: NA
J: TRBJ1-2
V: TRBV3-1/TRBV3-2
DNA: TGTGCCAGCAGCCAAAGGCTCAGGGACTATGGCTACACCTTC
CDR3: CASSQRLRDYGYTF

size: NA
D: NA
J: TRBJ1-4
V: TRBV5-6
DNA: TGTGCCAGCAGCTTGGTTCAGGGTAGCGAAAAACTGTTTTTT
CDR3: CASSLVQGSEKLFF

size: NA
D: NA
J: TRBJ1-5
V: TRBV10-2
DNA: TGCGCCAGCAGTGAAAGTTCAGGGATGGGTCAGCCCCAGCATTTT
CDR3: CASSESSGMGQPQHF

size: NA
D: NA
J: TRBJ2-7
V: TRBV30
DNA: TGTGCCTGGAGTGAGCCTTCCTACGAGCAGTACTTC
CDR3: CAWSEPSYEQYF

size: NA
D: TRBD2
J: TRBJ2-1
V: TRBV2
DNA: TGTGCCAGCAGTGTCCCGCGTAGCGGGAGGGTCGGTGGCTCCTACAATGAGCAGTTCTTC
CDR3: CASSVPRSGRVGGSYNEQFF

size: NA
D: NA
J: TRBJ2-3
V: TRBV4-3
DNA: TGCGCCAGCAGCCAAGACAGGGCCACAGATACGCAGTATTTT
CDR3: CASSQDRATDTQYF

size: NA
D: TRBD1
J: TRBJ1-2
V: TRBV19
DNA: TGTGCCAGTAGCGGACAGGGTAACTATGGCTACACCTTC
CDR3: CASSGQGNYGYTF

size: NA
D: TRBD2
J: TRBJ2-3
V: TRBV5-4
DNA: TGTGCCAGCAGCAACGGACTAGCGGGGGCAGATACGCAGTATTTT
CDR3: CASSNGLAGADTQYF

size: NA
D: TRBD2
J: TRBJ2-5
V: TRBV10-3
DNA: TGTGCCATCAGCGAAACTAGCGGGAGACACCAAGAGACCCAGTACTTC
CDR3: CAISETSGRHQETQYF

size: NA
D: NA
J: TRBJ2-7
V: TRBV5-8
DNA: TGTGCCAGCAGGAGGCTGCTCCCCTACGAGCAGTACTTC
CDR3: CASRRLLPYEQYF

size: NA
D: NA
J: TRBJ2-5
V: TRBV7-8
DNA: TGTGCCAGCATCAAGCGGGTTTGGGAGGTCTGGGAGACCCAGTACTTC
CDR3: CASIKRVWEVWETQYF

size: few
D: NA
J: TRBJ2-7
V: TRBV5-6
DNA: TGTGCCAGCAGCCCCGGTGCCAACGAGCAGTACTTC
CDR3: CASSPGANEQYF

size: NA
D: NA
J: TRBJ1-3
V: TRBV18
DNA: TGTGCCAGCTCACCCGCAGGGTACGGAAACACCATATATTTT
CDR3: CASSPAGYGNTIYF

size: NA
D: TRBD1
J: TRBJ2-1
V: TRBV28
DNA: TGTGCCAGCAGTGGTTACAGGGGGCGCACCTACAATGAGCAGTTCTTC
CDR3: CASSGYRGRTYNEQFF

size: NA
D: TRBD2
J: TRBJ2-7
V: TRBV9
DNA: TGTGCCAGCGGGGGGGACTTCGACTCCTACGAGCAGTACTTC
CDR3: CASGGDFDSYEQYF

size: NA
D: TRBD1
J: TRBJ2-1
V: TRBV19
DNA: TGTGCCAGTAGTGCTCGACAGGGTGGCTCCTACAATGAGCAGTTCTTC
CDR3: CASSARQGGSYNEQFF

size: few
D: NA
J: TRBJ1-5
V: TRBV6-2/TRBV6-3
DNA: TGTGCCAGCAGTTACTCGGGCCTCTCGTCCCAGCCCCAGCATTTT
CDR3: CASSYSGLSSQPQHF

size: many
D: TRBD2
J: TRBJ2-7
V: TRBV18
DNA: TGTGCCAGCTCACCCCTAGGCGGGAGGGTGCGAAGCTCCTACGAGCAGTACTTC
CDR3: CASSPLGGRVRSSYEQYF